This is a list of T cell receptor beta chains from one sample in a study of blood T cell repertoires in COVID-19. Assay used: immunoSEQ multiplex PCR; TCRdb lists only in-frame clones, some missing. Here the sample spans just over 300,000 clones, around 90% being singletons. Material for sequencing was PBMCs or T cells enriched from blood (not recorded which). These receptors were collected from a woman aged 18-35 years with acute COVID-19. Each CDR3 is given with its conserved first and last residue. The D gene is left open where the match is weak. Some rows mark clone size as missing; the rest say once, few, many or name a class of expanded clone.

d_call j_call clone_size v_call cdr3_nt cdr3_aa
. TRBJ2-3 . TRBV7-3 TGTGCCAGCAGTCTCATACACCCAGCAGATACGCAGTATTTT CASSLIHPADTQYF
. TRBJ1-6 . TRBV6-5 TGTGCCAGCAGACAGGCGGATCGTAATTCACCCCTCCACTTT CASRQADRNSPLHF
TRBD2 TRBJ2-2 . TRBV7-3 TGTGCCAGCAGCTTAAGCGGGGGATACTCCGGGGAGCTGTTTTTT CASSLSGGYSGELFF
. TRBJ1-1 . TRBV5-1 TGCGCCAGCAACGCAGGTGATGGGACTGAAGCTTTCTTT CASNAGDGTEAFF
. TRBJ2-7 . TRBV5-6 TGTGCCAGCAGCCACGTGACAGGAACCTACGAGCAGTACTTC CASSHVTGTYEQYF
TRBD1 TRBJ2-7 . TRBV25-1 TGTGCCAGCTCCCCGGGACAGGGGGCACACGAGCAGTACTTC CASSPGQGAHEQYF
. TRBJ1-4 . TRBV24-1 TGTGCCACCAGCGGGGGGCCGGATACTAATGAAAAACTGTTTTTT CATSGGPDTNEKLFF
TRBD1 TRBJ1-2 . TRBV3-1/TRBV3-2 TGTGCCAGCAGCCGACAGACAGGGGGCAGAGGCTACACCTTC CASSRQTGGRGYTF
. TRBJ1-2 . TRBV2 TGTGCCAGCAGTGGCGACAGTTATGGCTACACCTTC CASSGDSYGYTF
. TRBJ2-5 . TRBV5-4 TGTGCCAGCAACGACCGGGATACAAATCAAGAGACCCAGTACTTC CASNDRDTNQETQYF
. TRBJ2-1 . TRBV30 TGTGCCTGGAAGGGGTTCCGAACAGATGAGCAGTTCTTC CAWKGFRTDEQFF
TRBD1 TRBJ1-1 . TRBV29-1 TGCAGCGTTAGCTCACAGGGGATCAACACTGAAGCTTTCTTT CSVSSQGINTEAFF
TRBD1 TRBJ1-5 . TRBV28 TGTGCCAGCAGTTCCGGACAGGGGGTTTTACCGCCCCAGCATTTT CASSSGQGVLPPQHF
. TRBJ1-6 . TRBV6-4 TGTGCCAGCAGTGACCAGGGAGGCGATTCACCCCTCCACTTT CASSDQGGDSPLHF
. TRBJ2-1 . TRBV10-3 TGTGCCATCAGTCCCAGGGGTCAGAACAATGAGCAGTTCTTC CAISPRGQNNEQFF
TRBD1 TRBJ2-3 . TRBV29-1 TGCAGCGTTGAACCGGGACAGGTGACAGATACGCAGTATTTT CSVEPGQVTDTQYF
. TRBJ1-2 . TRBV7-9 TGTGCCAGCAGCTTACACAGGGATGGCTACACCTTC CASSLHRDGYTF
TRBD2 TRBJ2-1 . TRBV7-9 TGTGCCAGCAGCGCACCGGGACTAGTGGTCAATGAGCAGTTCTTC CASSAPGLVVNEQFF
. TRBJ2-7 . TRBV28 TGTGCCAGCAGTCCGCGACAGATACACTACGAGCAGTACTTC CASSPRQIHYEQYF
. TRBJ1-2 . TRBV9 TGTGCCAGCAGCGTAGGGCAGAACTATGGCTACACCTTC CASSVGQNYGYTF
. TRBJ1-1 . TRBV18 TGTGCCAGCTCCCCCGGGAAGGAGAACACTGAAGCTTTCTTT CASSPGKENTEAFF
. TRBJ1-6 once TRBV27 TGTGCCAGCAGTTGGACAAGGGGGTTTTTGACACCCCTCCACTTT CASSWTRGFLTPLHF
. TRBJ2-7 . TRBV13 TGTGCCAGCAGCTTCCGGGGTTCGATTTCCTACGAGCAGTACTTC CASSFRGSISYEQYF
TRBD2 TRBJ2-7 . TRBV7-2 TGTGCCAGCAGCCCGACTAGCGGATACTACGAGCAGTACTTC CASSPTSGYYEQYF
TRBD1 TRBJ1-3 once TRBV28 TGTGCCAGCAGCGCAGGGGGCTCTGGAAACACCATATATTTT CASSAGGSGNTIYF
. TRBJ2-2 . TRBV6-5 TGTGCCAGCAGTTACTCCTACTCAAACACCGGGGAGCTGTTTTTT CASSYSYSNTGELFF
TRBD1 TRBJ1-2 . TRBV28 TGTGCCAGCAGAGAGGACAGGTCCTATGGCTACACCTTC CASREDRSYGYTF
TRBD1 TRBJ2-7 . TRBV28 TGTGCCAGCACCATTAGGACAGGGTGGTACGAGCAGTACTTC CASTIRTGWYEQYF
TRBD1 TRBJ1-2 . TRBV19 TGTGCCAGTAGTAAAAAAAAAGGGACAGGGAGCTACACCTTC CASSKKKGTGSYTF
. TRBJ1-5 . TRBV19 TGTGCCAGTAGTCTATCCACGGATGGAGAGAATCAGCCCCAGCATTTT CASSLSTDGENQPQHF
. TRBJ1-6 . TRBV28 TGTGCCAGCAGCCCAGCAGCACAGCTTAGTTCACCCCTCCACTTT CASSPAAQLSSPLHF
. TRBJ1-5 . TRBV6-5 TGTGCCAGCAGCGTCTTGGGCGATCAGCCCCAGCATTTT CASSVLGDQPQHF
TRBD2 TRBJ2-1 . TRBV5-4 TGTGCCAGCAGCTTGGGAGCGGGAACCACCTACAATGAGCAGTTCTTC CASSLGAGTTYNEQFF
TRBD1 TRBJ1-2 . TRBV14 TGTGCCAGCAGCCAACGCTATTCAGGGGGCAGGGGCTACACCTTC CASSQRYSGGRGYTF
TRBD1 TRBJ1-2 . TRBV25-1 TGTGCCAGCAGTGAATATCGAAGTAGAAACAGGGGGTACTATGGCTACACCTTC CASSEYRSRNRGYYGYTF
. TRBJ2-7 . TRBV10-3 TGTGCCATCAGTATACAGGGTGACGTCCTGCGGCACTTC CAISIQGDVLRHF
. TRBJ1-4 . TRBV7-6 TGTGCCAGCAGCTTAGGGAGAAACCTAAATGAAAAACTGTTTTTT CASSLGRNLNEKLFF
TRBD2 TRBJ2-2 . TRBV7-9 TGTGCCAGCAGCTGGCTAGCGGGAAGGACCGGGGAGCTGTTTTTT CASSWLAGRTGELFF
TRBD1 TRBJ1-6 . TRBV9 TGTGCCAGCAGCCCGCGGGGGACAGGGCCCTCACCCCTCCACTTT CASSPRGTGPSPLHF
. TRBJ1-4 . TRBV19 TGTGCCAGTAGTATCGCCCGGGGAACTAATGAAAAACTGTTTTTT CASSIARGTNEKLFF